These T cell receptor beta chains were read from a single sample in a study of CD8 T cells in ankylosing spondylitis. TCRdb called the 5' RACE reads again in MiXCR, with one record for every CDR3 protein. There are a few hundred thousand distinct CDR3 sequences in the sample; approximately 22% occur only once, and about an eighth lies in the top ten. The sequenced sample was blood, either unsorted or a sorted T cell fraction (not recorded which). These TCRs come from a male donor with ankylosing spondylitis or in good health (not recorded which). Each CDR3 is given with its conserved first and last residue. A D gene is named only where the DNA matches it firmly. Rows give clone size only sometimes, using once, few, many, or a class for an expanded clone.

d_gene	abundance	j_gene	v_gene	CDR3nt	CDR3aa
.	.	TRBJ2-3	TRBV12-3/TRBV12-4	TGTGCCAGCACTCAGTCGGGGGGCGCAGATACGCAGTATTTT	CASTQSGGADTQYF
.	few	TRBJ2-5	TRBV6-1	TGTGCCAGCAAACCCCGGGAGATGTATGCCCCGTTGGGAGAAGAGACCCAGTACTTC	CASKPREMYAPLGEETQYF
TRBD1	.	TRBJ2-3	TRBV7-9	TGTGCCAGCAGCGACGGACAGGGGAGTTGGGATACGCAGTATTTT	CASSDGQGSWDTQYF
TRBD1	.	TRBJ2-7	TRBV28	TGTGCCAGCGTGCCGTCAGGGGGACCCTACGAGCAGTACTTC	CASVPSGGPYEQYF
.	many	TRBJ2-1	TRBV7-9	TGTGCCAGCAGCTTATCGGGCAGCTCCTACAATGAGCAGTTCTTC	CASSLSGSSYNEQFF
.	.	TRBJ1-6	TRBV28	TGTGCCAGCAGTTTTAGCGGGGAGTATTCACCCCTCCACTTT	CASSFSGEYSPLHF
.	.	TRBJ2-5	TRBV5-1	TGCGCCAGCAGCTTTACCGACAGTTACCAAGAGACCCAGTACTTC	CASSFTDSYQETQYF
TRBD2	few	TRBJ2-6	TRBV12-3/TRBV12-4	TGTGCCAGCACCCGGGAGGGGACCGGGGCCAACGTCCTGACTTTC	CASTREGTGANVLTF
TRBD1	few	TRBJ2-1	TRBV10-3	TGTGCCATCAGTGAGGAGGGGGCCCTGGGGGAGCAGTTCTTC	CAISEEGALGEQFF
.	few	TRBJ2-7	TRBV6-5	TGTGCCAGCAGTTACTCGGTTCTCCACTACGAGCAGTACTTC	CASSYSVLHYEQYF
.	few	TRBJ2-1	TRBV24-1	TGTGCCACCAGTGATTCGTCCGGGCCACTCTACAATGAGCAGTTCTTC	CATSDSSGPLYNEQFF
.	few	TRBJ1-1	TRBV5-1	TGCGCCAGCAGCTTACTCCAGAACACTGAAGCTTTCTTT	CASSLLQNTEAFF
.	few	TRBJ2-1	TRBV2	TGTGCCAGCATATCGGGCAAAATGGGAAATGAGCAGTTCTTC	CASISGKMGNEQFF
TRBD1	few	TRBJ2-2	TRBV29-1	TGCAGCGTTGAGCAGGGGGCAACCGGGGAGCTGTTTTTT	CSVEQGATGELFF
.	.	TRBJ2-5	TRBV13	TGTGCCAGCAGCGCGGACAGAAGGGGAGAGACCCAGTACTTC	CASSADRRGETQYF
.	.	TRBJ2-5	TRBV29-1	TGCAGCGTTGAAGATTGGGGGCAGTGGGAGACCCAGTACTTC	CSVEDWGQWETQYF